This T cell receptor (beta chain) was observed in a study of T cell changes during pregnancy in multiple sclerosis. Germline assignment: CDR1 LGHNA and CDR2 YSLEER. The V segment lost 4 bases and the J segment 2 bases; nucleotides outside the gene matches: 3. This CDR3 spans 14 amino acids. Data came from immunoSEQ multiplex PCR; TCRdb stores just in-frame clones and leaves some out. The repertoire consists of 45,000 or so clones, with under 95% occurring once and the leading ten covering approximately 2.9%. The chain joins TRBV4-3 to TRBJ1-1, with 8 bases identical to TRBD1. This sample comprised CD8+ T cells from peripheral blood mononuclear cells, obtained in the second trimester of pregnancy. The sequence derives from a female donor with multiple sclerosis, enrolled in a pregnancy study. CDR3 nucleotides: TGCGCCAGCAGCCGTGACAGGGGAAACACTGAAGCTTTCTTT. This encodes CASSRDRGNTEAFF.